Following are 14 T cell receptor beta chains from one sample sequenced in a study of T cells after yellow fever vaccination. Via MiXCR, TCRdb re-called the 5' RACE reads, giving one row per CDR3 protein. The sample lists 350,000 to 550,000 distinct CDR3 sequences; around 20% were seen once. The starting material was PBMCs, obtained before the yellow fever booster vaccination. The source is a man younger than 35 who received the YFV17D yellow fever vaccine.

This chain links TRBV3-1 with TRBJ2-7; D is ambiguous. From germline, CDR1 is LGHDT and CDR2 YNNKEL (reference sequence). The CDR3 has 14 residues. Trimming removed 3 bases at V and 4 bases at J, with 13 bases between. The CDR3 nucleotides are TGTGCCAGCAGCCAGTCAGGTACTTTTTACGAGCAGTACTTC. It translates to CASSQSGTFYEQYF.

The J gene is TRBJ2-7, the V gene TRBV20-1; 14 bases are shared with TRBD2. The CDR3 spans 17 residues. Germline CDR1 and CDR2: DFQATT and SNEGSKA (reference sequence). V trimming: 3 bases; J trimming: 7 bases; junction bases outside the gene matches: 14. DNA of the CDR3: TGCAGTGCTAGGGACCCCAACCGACTAGCGGGGGGGCCGGAGCAGTACTTC. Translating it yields CSARDPNRLAGGPEQYF.

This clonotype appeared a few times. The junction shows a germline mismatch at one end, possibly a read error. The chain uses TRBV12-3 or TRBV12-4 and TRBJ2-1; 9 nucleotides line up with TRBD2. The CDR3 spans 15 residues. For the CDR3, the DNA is TGTGCCAGCAGTCTAGCGGGGTTTAACTACAATGAGCAGTTCTTC. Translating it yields CASSLAGFNYNEQFF.

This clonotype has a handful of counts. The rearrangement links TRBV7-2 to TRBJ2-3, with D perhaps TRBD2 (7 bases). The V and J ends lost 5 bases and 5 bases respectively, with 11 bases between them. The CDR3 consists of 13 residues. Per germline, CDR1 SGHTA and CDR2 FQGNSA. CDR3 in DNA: TGTGCCAGCAGCCGGGGGGCGGAAGATACGCAGTATTTT. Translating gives CASSRGAEDTQYF.

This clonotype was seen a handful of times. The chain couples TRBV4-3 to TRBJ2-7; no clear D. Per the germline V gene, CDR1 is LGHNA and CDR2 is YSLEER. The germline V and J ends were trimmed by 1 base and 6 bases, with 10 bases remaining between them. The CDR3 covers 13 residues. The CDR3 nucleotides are TGCGCCAGCAGCCAAGTACTGGAAGGCGAGCAGTACTTC. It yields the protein CASSQVLEGEQYF.

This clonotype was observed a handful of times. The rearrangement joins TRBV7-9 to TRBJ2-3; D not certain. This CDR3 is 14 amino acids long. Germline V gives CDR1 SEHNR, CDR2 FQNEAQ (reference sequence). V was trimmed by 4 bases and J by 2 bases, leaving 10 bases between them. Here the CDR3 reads CASSYQDLTDTQYF. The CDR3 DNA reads TGTGCCAGCAGCTACCAGGACCTCACAGATACGCAGTATTTT. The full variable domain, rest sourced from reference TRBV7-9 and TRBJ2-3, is DTGVSQNPRHKITKRGQNVTFRCDPISEHNRLYWYRQTLGQGPEFLTYFQNEAQLEKSRLLSDRFSAERPKGSFSTLEIQRTEQGDSAMYLCASSYQDLTDTQYFGPGTRLTVL.

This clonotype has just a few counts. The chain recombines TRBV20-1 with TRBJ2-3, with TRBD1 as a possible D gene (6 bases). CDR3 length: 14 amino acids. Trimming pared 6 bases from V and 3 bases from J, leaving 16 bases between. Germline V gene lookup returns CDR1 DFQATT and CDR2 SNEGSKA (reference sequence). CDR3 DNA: TGCAGTGCACAGGACAGCCCTAGAACAGATACGCAGTATTTT. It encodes CSAQDSPRTDTQYF.

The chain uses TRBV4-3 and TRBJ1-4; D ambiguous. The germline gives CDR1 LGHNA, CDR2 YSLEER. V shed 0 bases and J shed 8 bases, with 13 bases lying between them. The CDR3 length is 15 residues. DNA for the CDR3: TGCGCCAGCAGCCAAGATGGGAGTTTACAAGAAAAACTGTTTTTT. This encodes CASSQDGSLQEKLFF.

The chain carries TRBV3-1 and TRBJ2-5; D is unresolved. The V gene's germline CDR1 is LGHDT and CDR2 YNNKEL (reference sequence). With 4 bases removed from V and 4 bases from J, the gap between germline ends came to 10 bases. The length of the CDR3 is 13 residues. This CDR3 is CASSPSPRETQYF. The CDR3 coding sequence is TGTGCCAGCAGCCCAAGCCCCCGAGAGACCCAGTACTTC.

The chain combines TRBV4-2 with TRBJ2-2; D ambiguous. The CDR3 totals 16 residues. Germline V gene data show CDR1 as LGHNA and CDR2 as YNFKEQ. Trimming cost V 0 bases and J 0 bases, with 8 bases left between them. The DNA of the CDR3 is TGTGCCAGCAGCCAAGATGTCGGCACGAACACCGGGGAGCTGTTTTTT. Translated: CASSQDVGTNTGELFF.

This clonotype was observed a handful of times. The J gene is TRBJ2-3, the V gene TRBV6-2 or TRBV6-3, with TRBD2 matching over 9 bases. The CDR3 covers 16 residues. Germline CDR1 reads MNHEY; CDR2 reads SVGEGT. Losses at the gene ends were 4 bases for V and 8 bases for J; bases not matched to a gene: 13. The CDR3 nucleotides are TGTGCCAGCAGTTCTTCACCGGGACTAGCACTATCTACGCAGTATTTT. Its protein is CASSSSPGLALSTQYF.

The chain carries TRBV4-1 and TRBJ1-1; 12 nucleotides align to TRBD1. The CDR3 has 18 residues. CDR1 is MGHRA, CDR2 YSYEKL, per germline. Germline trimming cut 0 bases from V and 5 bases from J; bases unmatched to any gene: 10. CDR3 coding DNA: TGCGCCAGCAGCCAAGACCCCGGGACAGGGGGCGCCGGGACTGAAGCTTTCTTT. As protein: CASSQDPGTGGAGTEAFF.

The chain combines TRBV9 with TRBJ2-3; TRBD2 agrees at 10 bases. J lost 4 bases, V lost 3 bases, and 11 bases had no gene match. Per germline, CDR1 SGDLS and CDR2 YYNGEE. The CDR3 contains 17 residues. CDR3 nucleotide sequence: TGTGCCAGCAGCGAGATTTCCGGGACTAGCGTTGCAGATACGCAGTATTTT. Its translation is CASSEISGTSVADTQYF.

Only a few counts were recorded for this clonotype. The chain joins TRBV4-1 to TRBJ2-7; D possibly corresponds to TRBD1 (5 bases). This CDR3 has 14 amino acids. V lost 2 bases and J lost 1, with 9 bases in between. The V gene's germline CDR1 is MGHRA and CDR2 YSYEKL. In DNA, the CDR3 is TGCGCCAGCAGCCAACCTACAGGTTCCTACGAGCAGTACGTC. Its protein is CASSQPTGSYEQYV.